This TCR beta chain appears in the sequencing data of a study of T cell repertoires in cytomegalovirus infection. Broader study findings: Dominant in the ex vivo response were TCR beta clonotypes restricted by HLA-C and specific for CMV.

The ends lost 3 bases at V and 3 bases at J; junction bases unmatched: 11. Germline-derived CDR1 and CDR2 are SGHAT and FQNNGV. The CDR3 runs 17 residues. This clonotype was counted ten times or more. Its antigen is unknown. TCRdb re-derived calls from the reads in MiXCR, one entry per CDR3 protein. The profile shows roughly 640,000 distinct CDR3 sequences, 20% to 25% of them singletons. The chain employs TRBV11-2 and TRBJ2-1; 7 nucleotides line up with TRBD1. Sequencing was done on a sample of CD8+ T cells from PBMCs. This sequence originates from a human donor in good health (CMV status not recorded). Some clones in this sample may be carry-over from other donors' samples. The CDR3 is CASSFAADRFYYNEQFF. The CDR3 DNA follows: TGTGCCAGCAGCTTCGCCGCGGACAGGTTTTACTACAATGAGCAGTTCTTC.